This T cell receptor beta chain was observed in a study of CD8+ T cells in alopecia areata. Sequencing used cDNA as its template, made by extracting RNA and reverse transcribing it. The protocol was immunoSEQ multiplex PCR, while the TCRdb copy is restricted to in-frame clones and leaves out a portion. The sample lists over 150,000 clones; 50% to 70% were seen once. In germline, CDR1 is SQVTM, CDR2 ANQGSEA. CDR3 length: 13 residues. V was clipped by 6 bases and J by 4 bases, with 15 bases between them. The gene calls are TRBV29-1 and TRBJ1-1; possibly TRBD1 for D (5 bases). The sequencing used CD4+ T cells sorted from blood, collected at week 0. This TCR was recovered from a human donor with alopecia areata. The CDR3 protein is CSVTQGIGTEAFF. CDR3 coding DNA: TGCAGCGTGACCCAGGGAATCGGCACTGAAGCTTTCTTT.